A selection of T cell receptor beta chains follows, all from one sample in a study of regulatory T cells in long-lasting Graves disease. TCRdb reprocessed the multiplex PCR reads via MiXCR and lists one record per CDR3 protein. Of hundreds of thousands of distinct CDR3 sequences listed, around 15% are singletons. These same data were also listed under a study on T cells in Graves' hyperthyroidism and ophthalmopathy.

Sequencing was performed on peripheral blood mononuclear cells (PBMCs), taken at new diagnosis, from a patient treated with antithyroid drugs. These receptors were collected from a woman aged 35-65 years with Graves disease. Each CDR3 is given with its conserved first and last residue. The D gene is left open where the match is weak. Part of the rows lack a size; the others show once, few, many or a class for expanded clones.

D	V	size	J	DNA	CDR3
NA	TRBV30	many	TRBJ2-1	TGTGCCTGGAGTGTTGGAGGGTACAATGAGCAGTTCTTC	CAWSVGGYNEQFF
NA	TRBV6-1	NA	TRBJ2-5	TGTGCCAGCAGAATGCTACAGGGCTCGGAGACCCAGTACTTC	CASRMLQGSETQYF
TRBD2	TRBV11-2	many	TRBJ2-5	TGTGCCAGCAGCTTAGAGGCTAGCGGGTGGGGAGAGACCCAGTACTTC	CASSLEASGWGETQYF
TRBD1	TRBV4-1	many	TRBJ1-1	TGCGCCAGCAGCCAACGGACAGGGTGGAACACTGAAGCTTTCTTT	CASSQRTGWNTEAFF
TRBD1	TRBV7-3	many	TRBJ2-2	TGTGCCAGCAGTTTCGGACAGGTTAAGAACACCGGGGAGCTGTTTTTT	CASSFGQVKNTGELFF
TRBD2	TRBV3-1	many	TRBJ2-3	TGTGCCAGCAGCCAGGTCGGGGGGGCCACAGATACGCAGTATTTT	CASSQVGGATDTQYF
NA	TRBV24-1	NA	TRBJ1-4	TGTGCCACCTCCCCCGAGACAGCAACTAATGAAAAACTGTTTTTT	CATSPETATNEKLFF
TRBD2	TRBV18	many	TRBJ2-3	TGTGCCAGCTCACCATGGGCTAGCGGGAACACAGATACGCAGTATTTT	CASSPWASGNTDTQYF
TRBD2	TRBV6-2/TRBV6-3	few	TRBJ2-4	TGTGCCAGCAGTTACTCGAGCGGGGGACTAGCCAAAAACATTCAGTACTTC	CASSYSSGGLAKNIQYF
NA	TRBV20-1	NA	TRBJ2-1	TGCAGTGCTAGCGGGGACACCTACAATGAGCAGTTCTTC	CSASGDTYNEQFF
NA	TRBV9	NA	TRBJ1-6	TGTGCCAGCAGCGCGACACAAGCCAACGCGTCACCCCTCCACTTT	CASSATQANASPLHF
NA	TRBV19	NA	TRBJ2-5	TGTGCCAGTAGTATCTCAGGGCAGACAGAGACCCAGTACTTC	CASSISGQTETQYF
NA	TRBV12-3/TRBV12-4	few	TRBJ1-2	TGTGCCAGCATGGGTGAGGGGCAAAGCGGCTACACCTTC	CASMGEGQSGYTF
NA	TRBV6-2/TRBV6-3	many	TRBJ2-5	TGTGCCAGCAGTTACTCGGGCCATACGGAGACCCAGTACTTC	CASSYSGHTETQYF
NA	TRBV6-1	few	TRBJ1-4	TGTGCCAGCAGCCACACCGGGACAAAGGATGAAAAACTGTTTTTT	CASSHTGTKDEKLFF
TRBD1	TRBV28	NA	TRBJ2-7	TGTGCCAGCAGTTCCCCGGACAGGCTCCACGAGCAGTACTTC	CASSSPDRLHEQYF
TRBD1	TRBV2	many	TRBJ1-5	TGTGCCAGCAGACAGGGGGAAGGCAATCAGCCCCAGCATTTT	CASRQGEGNQPQHF
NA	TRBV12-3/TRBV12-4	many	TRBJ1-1	TGTGCCAGCAGCTTCGCTGGGGGGACCGACACTGAAGCTTTCTTT	CASSFAGGTDTEAFF
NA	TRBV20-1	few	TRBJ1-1	TGCAGTGCTAGAGATGGCAGGGTCCTCACTGAAGCTTTCTTT	CSARDGRVLTEAFF
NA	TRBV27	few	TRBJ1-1	TGTGCCAGCAGTTCTCAGGGGCGTACCAAGGCTTTCTTT	CASSSQGRTKAFF
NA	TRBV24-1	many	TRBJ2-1	TGTGCCACCAGCCGGACAGCCACCAGTGCGCAGTTCTTC	CATSRTATSAQFF
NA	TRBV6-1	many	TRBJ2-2	TGTGCCAGCAGAGAGACGGGAAACACCGGGGAGCTGTTTTTT	CASRETGNTGELFF
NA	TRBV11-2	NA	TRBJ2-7	TGTGCCAGCAGCTTAGATTGGGGGATTTCCTACGAGCAGTACTTC	CASSLDWGISYEQYF
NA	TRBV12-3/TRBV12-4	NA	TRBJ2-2	TGTGCCAGCAGCAAATCCGGGCCGATGGTGAAAGCGGGGGAGCTGTTTTTT	CASSKSGPMVKAGELFF
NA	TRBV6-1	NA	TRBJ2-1	TGTGCCAGCAGTGAGCGCTACAATGAGCAGTTCTTC	CASSERYNEQFF
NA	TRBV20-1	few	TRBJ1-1	TGCAGTGCTCGGACGGTTATGAACACTGAAGCTTTCTTT	CSARTVMNTEAFF
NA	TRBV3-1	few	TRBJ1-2	TGTGCCAGCAGCCAAGATAGTACGGTCTCAAACGCCTATGGCTACACCTTC	CASSQDSTVSNAYGYTF
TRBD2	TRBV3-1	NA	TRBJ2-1	TGTGCCAGCAGCCAAATACCGGGACTAGCGGGGGGGGGTGAGCAGTTCTTC	CASSQIPGLAGGGEQFF
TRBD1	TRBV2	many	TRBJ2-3	TGTGCCAGCAGCCCCGGGACAGGGGGCTACACAGATACGCAGTATTTT	CASSPGTGGYTDTQYF
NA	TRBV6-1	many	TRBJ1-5	TGTGCCAGCAGATGGACACATAGCAATCAGCCCCAGCATTTT	CASRWTHSNQPQHF
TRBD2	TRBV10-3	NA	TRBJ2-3	TGTGCCATCAGTGAGTCTCATTTTAGCGGGGGTAACGGTAAAGATACGCAGTATTTT	CAISESHFSGGNGKDTQYF
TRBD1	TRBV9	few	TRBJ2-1	TGTGCCAGCAGCGTAGGACAGGGCAATGAGCAGTTCTTC	CASSVGQGNEQFF
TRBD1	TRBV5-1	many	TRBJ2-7	TGCGCCAGCAGCGTAGGGCAGGGGGCGGTCGAGCAGTACTTC	CASSVGQGAVEQYF
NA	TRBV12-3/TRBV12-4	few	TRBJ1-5	TGTGCCAGCAGTTTAACAGCTTCTATGGCCCAGCATTTT	CASSLTASMAQHF
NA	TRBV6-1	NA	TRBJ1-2	TGTGCCAGCAAACCGGGCAGGAGCTATGGCTACACCTTC	CASKPGRSYGYTF
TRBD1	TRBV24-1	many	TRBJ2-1	TGTGCCACAGACGACAGGGACAATGAGCAGTTCTTC	CATDDRDNEQFF
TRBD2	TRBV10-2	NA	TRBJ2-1	TGCACCAGCAGTGCCGTAGCGGGGGGGCCTCATGAGCAGTTCTTC	CTSSAVAGGPHEQFF
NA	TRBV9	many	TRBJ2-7	TGTGCCAGCAGCACCGGTCGGATCGTGGAGAGAGACGAGCAGTACTTC	CASSTGRIVERDEQYF
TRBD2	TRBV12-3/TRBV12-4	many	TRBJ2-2	TGTGCCAGCAGCCTGTTAGCGGGGCGAAACACCGGGGAGCTGTTTTTT	CASSLLAGRNTGELFF
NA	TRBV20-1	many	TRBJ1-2	TGCAGTGCTAGGGGGGCCTCCAACTATGGCTACACCTTC	CSARGASNYGYTF
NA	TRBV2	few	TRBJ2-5	TGTGCCAGCAGTGCCACTACACAGGAGGAAGAGACCCAGTACTTC	CASSATTQEEETQYF
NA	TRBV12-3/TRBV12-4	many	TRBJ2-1	TGTGCCAGCAGTTTACAGTTCGCGACGGGCGATGAGCAGTTCTTC	CASSLQFATGDEQFF